This T cell receptor beta chain was found in a study of T cell repertoires in cytomegalovirus infection. At the level of the study: It can be stated that public TCR beta signatures indicated CMV infection as well as a matching HLA type. Overall study results and limits: Cumulative public TCR beta family frequency identified carriers of CMV plus the relevant HLA. The response measured ex vivo was dominated by TCR beta clonotypes (HLA-C-restricted and CMV-specific).

TCRdb re-called the reads with MiXCR, one entry per CDR3 protein. The table has some 250,000 distinct CDR3 sequences, approximately 10% seen once. This CDR3 spans 17 amino acids. Germline CDR1 reads MDHEN; CDR2 reads SYDVKM. The V segment lost 4 bases and the J segment 1 base; nucleotides outside the gene matches: 11. By share of the sample, this clonotype is large. The target antigen is unknown. The sequenced sample was PBMCs. This chain joins TRBV28 and TRBJ1-1, with 8 nucleotides matching TRBD1. The origin of this receptor is a human donor in good health (CMV status not recorded). Some clones in this sample may be carry-over from other donors' samples. The DNA for the CDR3 is TGTGCCAGCAGTTCCACCGGGACAGGCTGGTCGAACACTGAAGCTTTCTTT. Its translation is CASSSTGTGWSNTEAFF.